This TCR beta chain was captured in a study of regulatory T cells in long-lasting Graves disease. Study in general: Treatment with antithyroid drugs for over 5 years, together with positive TSH receptor antibodies, meant persistent Graves' disease. General study results and limits: Favoring TRBV28, TRBJ1-2 and TRBJ2-5 was a feature seen in persistent disease. Reduced TCR diversity was observed in persistent Graves' patients versus newly diagnosed patients.

Regarding time point: persistent/refractory GD, antithyroid drugs over 5 years with positive TRAb. Preparation of the TCR library used RNA extracted from PBMCs. The CDR3 sequence is 17 residues long. Germline V gene sequence: CDR1 SGHRS, CDR2 YFSETQ. This clonotype turned up a few times. What it binds is not known. Compared with germline, one end of the junction differs, possibly owing to a read error. Assembly of TCR beta libraries relied on iRepertoire HTBI primers together with Arm-PCR of CDR3 regions. TCRdb reanalysed the multiplex PCR reads using MiXCR and keeps one entry per CDR3 protein. The profile shows a few hundred thousand distinct CDR3 sequences, roughly 24% of them singletons.

The sample consisted of peripheral blood mononuclear cells (PBMCs), taken when the disease was refractory, from a patient treated with antithyroid drugs. This sequence originates from a middle-aged woman with Graves disease. The chain links TRBV5-1 to TRBJ1-5; D unresolved. CDR3 nucleotides: TGTGCCAGCAGCTTGGAATTGGGTTTCTTCGGCAATCAGCCCCAGCATTTT. It is translated as CASSLELGFFGNQPQHF.